The clone carrying this T cell receptor beta chain was seen only a few times. Its antigen is currently unknown. The data derive from a study of beta chain features in type 1 diabetes. Notes on the study in general: It was not settled here whether HLA type affects TCRB rearrangement. There were fewer insertions and more deletions at the VDJ junctions of type 1 diabetes patients. There was a moderate but significant shortening of TCRB CDR3s in all four CD4+ subsets of Type 1 diabetes patients.

V was pared by 10 bases and J by 3 bases, with 16 bases between. CDR1 is KGHSH and CDR2 is LQKENI in the germline V gene. This CDR3 is built from 15 residues. As every portion of the isolated RNA was reverse transcribed, the sequencing read expressed TCRB transcripts. TCRdb's table, derived via immunoSEQ multiplex PCR, lists solely in-frame clones and lacks some. The table lists over 650,000 clones, more than 12% of them singletons. The chain has TRBV18 and TRBJ2-6; TRBD1 is a possible D gene (6 bases). The source material was naive CD4+ T cells from blood. This TCR derives from a young man with type 1 diabetes. The CDR3 loop reads CATSRSRGGANVLTF. The CDR3 coding sequence is TGTGCCACCTCCCGGAGCAGGGGTGGGGCCAACGTCCTGACTTTC.